This T cell receptor beta chain was found in a study of shared clonotypes between healthy human individuals. Study details: Researchers assigned three CD4 naive, three CD4 memory, two CD8 naive and one CD8 memory plate to each donor. Notes on the study in general: With four donors compared, roughly 4.9% of naive CD4 clonotypes were shared. Estimated richness was generally greater in naive than memory subsets.

Germline CDR1 and CDR2: SGHRS and YFSETQ. The CDR3 sequence is 14 residues long. Points on this clone: Antigen specificity is unknown. At one end, the junction sequence differs from germline, possibly due to a read error.

Original data processing: Filtering was not the same, since immunoSEQ gave junction-only sequences without quality scores. Data came from immunoSEQ multiplex PCR; TCRdb stores just in-frame clones and leaves some out. V and J calls plus clone size are reproduced from that table; the DNA served to infer D and trimming. The sample consists of some 2 million clones, 95% of them appearing once. The clonotype originates from a man aged 18 to 30 in good health. Sample: naive CD4+ T cells sorted from blood. The sample's subset: CD45RA+ positively selected. The chain carries TRBV5-1 and TRBJ2-5; 7 nucleotides line up with TRBD2. The CDR3 sequence: CASSLGRGLDLFNF. The CDR3 bases are TGCGCCAGCAGCTTGGGAAGAGGACTAGACCTCTTCAACTTC.